This passage covers 24 T cell receptor beta chains from one sample sequenced in a study of Ad26.COV2.S vaccination and SARS-CoV-2 variants (dated by TCRdb to 2020 to 2023). Interpreted using the paper, the treatment or condition label stands for: 15 to 20 received Ad26.COV2.S at low or high dose, single or two shots; about five received placebo; per-sample allocation not given. For vaccine and placebo recipients, the sequenced repertoires came from samples collected on day 63 after the first injection. Libraries were made using the immunoSEQ multiplex PCR assay. In its TCRdb copy, this immuneACCESS table keeps in-frame sequences only and misses some clones. Where compared with another copy, unresolved V genes explain less than half of these, and the others have no known cause. This sample lists more than 250,000 clones; 70% to 90% were detected once. The leading ten clones occupy about 3.1% of the sample.

The material was peripheral blood, obtained in a trial of Ad26.COV2.S vaccine versus placebo. These TCRs come from a person between 18 and 60 years old who received the Ad26.COV2.S COVID-19 vaccine or a placebo.

The V gene is TRBV19, the J gene TRBJ2-6; D remains ambiguous. Germline V gives CDR1 LNHDA, CDR2 SQIVND (reference sequence). This CDR3 is 16 amino acids long. The V gene lost 5 bases and the J gene lost 0 bases, with 11 bases spanning the gap. CDR3 sequence: CASSPYHFSGANVLTF. CDR3 DNA: TGTGCCAGTAGTCCCTACCATTTCTCTGGGGCCAACGTCCTGACTTTC.

This sequence joins TRBV2 and TRBJ1-5; D is perhaps TRBD1 (6 bases). The germline V gene has CDR1 SNHLY and CDR2 FYNNEI. Trimming removed 6 bases at V and 7 bases at J, with 19 bases between. The CDR3 consists of 15 residues. The chain's CDR3 is CASSYLQGQSQPQHF. The CDR3 DNA follows: TGTGCCAGCAGCTACCTTCAGGGGCAAAGCCAGCCCCAGCATTTT.

The J gene is TRBJ1-5, the V gene TRBV9; no firm D call. Germline V gene lookup returns CDR1 SGDLS and CDR2 YYNGEE. V was pared by 2 bases and J by 7 bases, with 10 bases between. The CDR3 is 13 residues long. In DNA form, the CDR3 reads TGTGCCAGCAGCGTCTCCCCAAACCAGCCCCAGCATTTT. It is translated as CASSVSPNQPQHF.

The gene calls are TRBV7-3 and TRBJ1-1, with D possibly TRBD1 on 5 matching bases. The CDR3 has 15 amino acids. Germline V gene lookup returns CDR1 SGHTA and CDR2 FQGTGA. The ends were cut back, 7 bases at V and 1 base at J, with 16 bases in the middle. The CDR3 sequence: CASKQLGPSNTEAFF. The CDR3, as DNA: TGTGCCAGCAAACAGCTGGGACCCTCGAACACTGAAGCTTTCTTT.

About this clone itself: The junction does not match germline at one end; this may be a read error. V is TRBV7-7 and J is TRBJ2-1; perhaps TRBD2 as D (6 bases). Germline CDR1 is SSHAT and CDR2 is FNYEAQ (reference sequence). There are 15 residues in the CDR3. CDR3 bases: TGTGCTAGCAGCCCCGGTCGCGGGGCCTACAATGAGCAGTTCTTC. It translates to CASSPGRGAYNEQFF.

The J gene is TRBJ2-7, the V gene TRBV11-2; D is perhaps TRBD2 (5 bases). There are 12 residues in the CDR3. Per the germline V gene, CDR1 is SGHAT and CDR2 is FQNNGV. Trimming pared 4 bases from V and 4 bases from J, leaving 8 bases between. The chain's CDR3 is CASSSDSYEQYF. The CDR3 nucleotides read TGTGCCAGCAGCTCGGACTCTTACGAGCAGTACTTC.

V is TRBV27 and J is TRBJ1-1; TRBD1 aligns across 11 bases. Germline trimming cut 0 bases from V and 3 bases from J; bases unmatched to any gene: 12. Germline CDR1 and CDR2: MNHEY and SMNVEV (reference sequence). This CDR3 contains 19 residues. The CDR3 bases are TGTGCCAGCAGTTTATCTCCGGGACAGGGGGTCTTGGCGGACACTGAAGCTTTCTTT. Its translation: CASSLSPGQGVLADTEAFF.

The V call is TRBV7-8, the J call TRBJ2-5, with D hard to call. CDR1 SGHVS and CDR2 FQNEAQ come from the germline V gene. Trimming stripped 0 bases from V and 4 bases from J, with 9 bases between. The CDR3 has 14 amino acids. The DNA of the CDR3 is TGTGCCAGCAGCTTAGCGACAAGGACAGAGACCCAGTACTTC. Protein: CASSLATRTETQYF.

The gene calls are TRBV7-2 and TRBJ1-5; D not resolved. CDR1 is SGHTA, CDR2 FQGNSA, per germline. The CDR3 sequence is 15 residues long. The germline V and J ends were trimmed by 4 bases and 4 bases, with 14 bases remaining between them. Here the CDR3 DNA reads TGTGCCAGCAGCTCCCGGACGGGTCTGAATCAGCCCCAGCATTTT. Its translation is CASSSRTGLNQPQHF.

This clone appeared a single time. The V and J genes are TRBV6-6 and TRBJ2-7, with 8 bases aligning to TRBD2. The germline CDR1 and CDR2 sequences are MNHNY and SVGAGI (reference sequence). This CDR3 is built from 15 residues. Trimming took 2 bases from V and 2 from J; bases not matched to a gene: 5. In nucleotides, the CDR3 is TGTGCCAGCAGTTACGTCGCGGGACTAGCCTACGAGCAGTACTTC. It encodes CASSYVAGLAYEQYF.

The chain has TRBV6-5 and TRBJ2-7; D may be TRBD2 (6 bases). The germline V gene has CDR1 MNHEY and CDR2 SVGAGI. Trimming stripped 3 bases from V and 4 bases from J, with 16 bases between. The CDR3 runs 15 residues. CDR3 sequence reads: CASSYSGSGRYEQYF. The CDR3 bases are TGTGCCAGCAGTTATTCGGGTAGCGGCAGATACGAGCAGTACTTC.

CDR3 bases: TGTGCCAGCAGCCAGGGGGCGCGTGAAGAGACCCAGTACTTC. It is translated as CASSQGAREETQYF. V is TRBV7-6 and J is TRBJ2-5, with TRBD1 matching 8 bases. The germline gives CDR1 SGHVS, CDR2 FNYEAQ. V dropped 5 bases and J dropped 3; count of bases not matched to a gene: 5. The CDR3 runs to 14 residues.

The chain has TRBV6-5 and TRBJ2-1, with TRBD2 matching over 7 bases. The J segment lost 9 bases and the V segment lost 7 bases, leaving 18 bases of the junction unmatched. This CDR3 has 16 amino acids. Germline V CDR1 and CDR2: MNHEY, SVGAGI. The CDR3 DNA reads as TGTGCCAGCACTTCCTCAAGCGGGGTTCGATTTGGTGAGCAGTTCTTC. Translated, it gives CASTSSSGVRFGEQFF.

This clone was recorded once. V and J are TRBV4-2 and TRBJ2-3, with D perhaps given as TRBD1 or TRBD2 (6 bases each). The CDR3 sequence is 14 residues long. Deletions cut 2 bases from V and 2 bases from J, with 8 bases between. The germline gives CDR1 LGHNA, CDR2 YNFKEQ. Here the CDR3 reads CASSQSGATDTQYF. The CDR3, as DNA: TGTGCCAGCAGCCAATCGGGGGCCACAGATACGCAGTATTTT.

The chain has TRBV6-2 or TRBV6-3 and TRBJ2-7; D is ambiguous. Trimming cost V 1 base and J 2 bases, with 6 bases left between them. The CDR3 totals 13 residues. CDR1 is MNHEY and CDR2 is SVGEGT in the germline V gene. CDR3: CASSYYLAYEQYF. The DNA of the CDR3 is TGTGCCAGCAGTTACTATCTGGCCTACGAGCAGTACTTC.

The CDR3, as DNA: TGTGCCAGCAGTTACCCCGGGACTAGTCGTGAGCAGTTCTTC. Residues: CASSYPGTSREQFF. The chain is built from TRBV6-6 and TRBJ2-1, with 8 bases matching TRBD2. There are 14 residues in the CDR3. The V segment lost 2 bases and the J segment 9 bases; nucleotides outside the gene matches: 6. CDR1 and CDR2 (germline): MNHNY, SVGAGI (reference sequence).

This rearrangement joins TRBV6-1 to TRBJ1-1; weak D call: TRBD1 (5 bases). The CDR3 runs 15 residues. Trimming shortened V by 3 bases and J by 1 base, and 12 bases separated the two germline ends. Looked up from germline, CDR1 is MNHNS and CDR2 is SASEGT. The CDR3 nucleotides are TGTGCCAGCAGTGATATGGCCAGGGAGAACACTGAAGCTTTCTTT. Its protein product is CASSDMARENTEAFF.

This rearrangement joins TRBV15 to TRBJ1-4; perhaps TRBD1 as D (5 bases). Germline values: CDR1 LNHNV, CDR2 YYDKDF (reference sequence). V gave up 3 bases and J gave up 0 bases, with 8 bases separating them. The CDR3 covers 15 residues. The CDR3, as DNA: TGTGCCACCAGCAGGGGGGGGGCAACTAATGAAAAACTGTTTTTT. Its protein product is CATSRGGATNEKLFF.

The V and J genes are TRBV7-2 and TRBJ2-7, with D perhaps being TRBD1 or TRBD2 (5 bases each). The V end was cut by 1 base, the J end by 7 bases, with 17 bases between. The germline gives CDR1 SGHTA, CDR2 FQGNSA. CDR3 length equals 15 residues. The chain's CDR3 is CASSLGWGILGEQYF. The CDR3 DNA follows: TGTGCCAGCAGCTTAGGGTGGGGGATTTTGGGGGAGCAGTACTTC.

The chain carries TRBV7-2 and TRBJ1-6; no clear D. Germline lookup yields CDR1 SGHTA and CDR2 FQGNSA. The CDR3 has 15 amino acids. The V gene lost 4 bases and the J gene lost 0 bases, with 7 bases spanning the gap. The CDR3 loop is CASSYGSSYNSPLHF. The CDR3 DNA reads as TGTGCCAGCAGCTACGGGAGCTCCTATAATTCACCCCTCCACTTT. Filled out from reference TRBV7-2 and TRBJ1-6, the complete variable domain reads GAGVSQSPSNKVTEKGKDVELRCDPISGHTALYWYRQSLGQGLEFLIYFQGNSAPDKSGLPSDRFSAERTGGSVSTLTIQRTQQEDSAVYLCASSYGSSYNSPLHFGNGTRLTVT.

J is TRBJ1-1 and V is TRBV6-5; 8 bases map to TRBD1. This CDR3 is built from 13 residues. The trim removed 5 bases at V and 3 bases at J, leaving 2 bases unmatched. Germline V gives CDR1 MNHEY, CDR2 SVGAGI. CDR3 DNA sequence: TGTGCCAGCAGTCAACAGGGGGACACTGAAGCTTTCTTT. Translated, it gives CASSQQGDTEAFF.

This clone showed up just once. The V call is TRBV7-2, the J call TRBJ2-7, with 9 bases fitting TRBD2. Germline trimming cut 4 bases from V and 2 bases from J; bases unmatched to any gene: 9. CDR1 SGHTA and CDR2 FQGNSA come from the germline V gene. This CDR3 spans 16 amino acids. For the CDR3, the DNA is TGTGCCAGCAGCTCCTCGGGCGGGAGGGGAACCTACGAGCAGTACTTC. It codes for CASSSSGGRGTYEQYF.

The V call is TRBV2, the J call TRBJ1-1, with D unclear. Germline lookup yields CDR1 SNHLY and CDR2 FYNNEI. Trimming removed 0 bases at V and 0 bases at J, with 11 bases between. This CDR3 has 16 residues. The CDR3 DNA sequence: TGTGCCAGCAGTGAAGCACCCCAGCACCTGAACACTGAAGCTTTCTTT. Translated, it gives CASSEAPQHLNTEAFF.

The V gene is TRBV2, the J gene TRBJ1-4; no firm D call. CDR3 length: 14 residues. Trimming left V 6 bases short and J 2 bases short, with 10 bases between. Germline V gives CDR1 SNHLY, CDR2 FYNNEI. The CDR3 bases are TGTGCCAGCAGCCCCACGTCTACTAATGAAAAACTGTTTTTT. Protein product: CASSPTSTNEKLFF.